This T cell receptor beta chain was found in a study of cytomegalovirus exposure and HLA in healthy donors. Study-wide results and caveats: HLA allele associations emerged for 15,000 to 20,000 TCR beta sequences in a later analysis, at 0.05 false discovery rate. Cytomegalovirus association was assigned to about 150 TCR beta chains. Some V segments (TRBV6-2 and TRBV6-3 among them) were excluded as indistinguishable. Researchers had no immune exposure information except CMV serostatus available.

The PCR was carried out with 60 Vbeta primers and 13 Jbeta primers. Here immunoSEQ multiplex PCR was the method, and the copy in TCRdb shows in-frame clones only, minus some. The sample lists about 110,000 clones; about four fifths were seen once. In the case of this clone: Its antigen is unknown.

The CDR3 is 16 residues long. Trimming took off 4 bases at V and 2 bases at J, with 14 bases between the two ends. Germline V CDR1 and CDR2: SEHNR, FQNEAQ (reference sequence). The chain employs TRBV7-9 and TRBJ2-2, with D perhaps matching TRBD2 (6 bases). This TCR was sampled from a woman aged 18-29 years in good health and CMV-seronegative. Source material: PBMCs. As DNA, the CDR3 is TGTGCCAGCAGCTACGGAGGGCTAACAAACACCGGGGAGCTGTTTTTT. Encoded protein: CASSYGGLTNTGELFF.